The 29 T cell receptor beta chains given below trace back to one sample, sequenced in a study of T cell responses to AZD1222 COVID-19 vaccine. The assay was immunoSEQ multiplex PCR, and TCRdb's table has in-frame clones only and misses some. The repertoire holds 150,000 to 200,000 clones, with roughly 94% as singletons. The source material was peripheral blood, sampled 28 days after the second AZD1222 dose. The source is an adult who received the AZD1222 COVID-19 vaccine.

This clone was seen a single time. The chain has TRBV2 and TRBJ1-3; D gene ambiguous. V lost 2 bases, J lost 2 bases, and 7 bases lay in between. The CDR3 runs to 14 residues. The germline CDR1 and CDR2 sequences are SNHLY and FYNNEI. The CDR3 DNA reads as TGTGCCAGCAGTGAACGAAGGGCTGGAAACACCATATATTTT. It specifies CASSERRAGNTIYF.

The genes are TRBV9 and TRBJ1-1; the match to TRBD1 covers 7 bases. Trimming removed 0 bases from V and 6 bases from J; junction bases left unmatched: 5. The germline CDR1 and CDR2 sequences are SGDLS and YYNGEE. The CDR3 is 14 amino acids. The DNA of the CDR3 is TGTGCCAGCAGCGTAGAAGGGGGCGGTTCTGAAGCTTTCTTT. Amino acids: CASSVEGGGSEAFF.

The CDR3 spells CARAKGTGGHNYGYTF. In DNA form, the CDR3 reads TGCGCCAGGGCGAAGGGTACAGGCGGCCATAACTATGGCTACACCTTC. This sequence joins TRBV5-1 and TRBJ1-2; the D gene is possibly TRBD1 (5 bases). Germline loops: CDR1 SGHRS, CDR2 YFSETQ. The V end lost 8 bases, the J end lost 1 base, and 21 bases lay between the germline ends. The CDR3 consists of 16 residues.

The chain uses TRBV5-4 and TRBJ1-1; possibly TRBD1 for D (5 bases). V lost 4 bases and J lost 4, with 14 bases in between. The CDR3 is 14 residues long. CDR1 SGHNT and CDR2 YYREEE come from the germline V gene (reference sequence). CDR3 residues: CASSRGGVSTEAFF. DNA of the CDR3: TGTGCCAGCAGCCGGGGAGGGGTTTCCACTGAAGCTTTCTTT.

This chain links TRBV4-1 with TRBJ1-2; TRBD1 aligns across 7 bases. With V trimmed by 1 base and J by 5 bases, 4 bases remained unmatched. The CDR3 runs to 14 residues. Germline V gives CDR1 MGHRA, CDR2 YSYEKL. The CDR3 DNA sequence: TGCGCCAGCAGCCAAGTAGAGGGGGCATATGGCTACACCTTC. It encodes CASSQVEGAYGYTF.

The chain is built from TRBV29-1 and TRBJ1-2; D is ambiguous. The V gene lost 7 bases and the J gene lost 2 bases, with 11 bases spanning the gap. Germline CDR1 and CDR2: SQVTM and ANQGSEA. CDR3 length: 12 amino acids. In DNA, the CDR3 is TGCAGCGCCCAGGACGGGAACTATGGCTACACCTTC. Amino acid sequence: CSAQDGNYGYTF.

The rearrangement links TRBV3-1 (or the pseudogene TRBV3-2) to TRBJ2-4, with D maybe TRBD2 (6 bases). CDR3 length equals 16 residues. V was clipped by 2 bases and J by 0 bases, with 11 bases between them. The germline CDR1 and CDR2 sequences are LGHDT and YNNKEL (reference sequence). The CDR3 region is CASSQFGGVAKNIQYF. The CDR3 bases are TGTGCCAGCAGCCAATTCGGCGGGGTAGCCAAAAACATTCAGTACTTC.

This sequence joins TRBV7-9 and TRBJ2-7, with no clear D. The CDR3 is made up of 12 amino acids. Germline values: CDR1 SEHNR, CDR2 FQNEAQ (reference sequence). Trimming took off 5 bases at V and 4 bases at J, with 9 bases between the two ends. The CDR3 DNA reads TGTGCCAGCAGCCGACGAGGTTACGAGCAGTACTTC. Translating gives CASSRRGYEQYF. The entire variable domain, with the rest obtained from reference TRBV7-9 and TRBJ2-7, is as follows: DTGVSQNPRHKITKRGQNVTFRCDPISEHNRLYWYRQTLGQGPEFLTYFQNEAQLEKSRLLSDRFSAERPKGSFSTLEIQRTEQGDSAMYLCASSRRGYEQYFGPGTRLTVT.

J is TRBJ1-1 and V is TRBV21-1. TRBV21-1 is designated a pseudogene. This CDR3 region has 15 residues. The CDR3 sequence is CASSKRKGEGTEAFF. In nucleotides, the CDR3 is TGTGCCAGCAGCAAAAGGAAGGGCGAGGGCACTGAAGCTTTCTTT.

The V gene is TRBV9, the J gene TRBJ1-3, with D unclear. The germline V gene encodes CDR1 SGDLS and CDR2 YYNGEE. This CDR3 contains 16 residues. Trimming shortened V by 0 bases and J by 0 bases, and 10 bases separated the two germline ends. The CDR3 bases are TGTGCCAGCAGCGTAGCGGGAACGAGCTCTGGAAACACCATATATTTT. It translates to CASSVAGTSSGNTIYF.

CDR3 coding DNA: TGTGCCAGCAGCCGACAGGGGGTCTATGGCTACACCTTC. Amino acid sequence: CASSRQGVYGYTF. The V call is TRBV11-1, the J call TRBJ1-2; 9 nucleotides line up with TRBD1. Per the germline V gene, CDR1 is SGHAT and CDR2 is FQDESV (reference sequence). After removal of 5 bases from V and 4 bases from J, the junction contained 2 bases not matched to a gene. The CDR3 is 13 residues long.

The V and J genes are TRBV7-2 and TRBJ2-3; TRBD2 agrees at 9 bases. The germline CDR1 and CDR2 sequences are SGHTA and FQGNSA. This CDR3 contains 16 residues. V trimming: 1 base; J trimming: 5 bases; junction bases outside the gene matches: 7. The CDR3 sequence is CASSLGGLAGLDTQYF. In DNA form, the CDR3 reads TGTGCCAGCAGCTTAGGGGGTCTAGCGGGACTAGATACGCAGTATTTT.

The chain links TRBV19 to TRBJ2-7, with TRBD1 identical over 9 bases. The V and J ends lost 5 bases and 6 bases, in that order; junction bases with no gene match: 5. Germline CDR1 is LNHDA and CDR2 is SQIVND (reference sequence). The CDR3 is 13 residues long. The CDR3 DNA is TGTGCCAGTAGTTCACGGGACAGGGTCGAGCAGTACTTC. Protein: CASSSRDRVEQYF.

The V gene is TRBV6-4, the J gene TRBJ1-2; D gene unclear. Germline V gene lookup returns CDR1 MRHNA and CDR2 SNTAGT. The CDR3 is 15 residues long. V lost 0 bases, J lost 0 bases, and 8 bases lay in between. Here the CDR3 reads CASSDSAEANYGYTF. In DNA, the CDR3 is TGTGCCAGCAGTGACTCAGCGGAAGCTAACTATGGCTACACCTTC.

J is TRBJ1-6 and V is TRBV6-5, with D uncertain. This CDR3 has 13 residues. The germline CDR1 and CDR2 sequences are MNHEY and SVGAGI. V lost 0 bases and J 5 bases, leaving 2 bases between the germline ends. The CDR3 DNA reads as TGTGCCAGCAGTTACTCGGATAATTCACCCCTCCACTTT. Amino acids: CASSYSDNSPLHF.

The CDR3 spells CASSEGVYRGNQPQHF. The DNA for the CDR3 is TGTGCCAGCAGTGAAGGAGTATACCGCGGCAATCAGCCCCAGCATTTT. The chain uses TRBV2 and TRBJ1-5; no definite D call. The germline CDR1 and CDR2 sequences are SNHLY and FYNNEI. V was cut by 1 base and J by 2 bases, with 12 bases left in between. CDR3 size: 16 residues.

CDR3 protein: CASSQWAGGVYEQYF. The CDR3, as DNA: TGTGCCAGCAGCCAATGGGCAGGGGGGGTCTACGAGCAGTACTTC. This chain joins TRBV6-5 and TRBJ2-7; D is tentatively TRBD1 or TRBD2 (7 bases each). V shed 6 bases and J shed 3 bases, with 18 bases lying between them. The CDR3 sequence is 15 residues long. The germline V gene has CDR1 MNHEY and CDR2 SVGAGI.

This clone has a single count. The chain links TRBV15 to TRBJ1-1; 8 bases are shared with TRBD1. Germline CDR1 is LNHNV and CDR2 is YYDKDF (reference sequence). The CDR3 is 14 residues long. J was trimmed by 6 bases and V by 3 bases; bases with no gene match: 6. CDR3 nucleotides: TGTGCCACCAGCAGGGGACAGGCCAAGCCTGAAGCTTTCTTT. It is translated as CATSRGQAKPEAFF.

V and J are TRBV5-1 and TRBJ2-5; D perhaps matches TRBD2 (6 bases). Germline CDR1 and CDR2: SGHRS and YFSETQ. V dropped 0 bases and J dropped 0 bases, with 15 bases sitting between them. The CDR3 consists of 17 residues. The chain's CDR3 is CASSLAVPGLNQETQYF. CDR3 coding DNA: TGCGCCAGCAGCTTGGCCGTCCCGGGACTGAACCAAGAGACCCAGTACTTC.

CDR3 protein: CASSQGNYGYTF. CDR3 DNA sequence: TGTGCCAGCAGCCAGGGGAATTATGGCTACACCTTC. The chain carries TRBV7-8 and TRBJ1-2; a possible D gene is TRBD1 (6 bases). The V and J ends lost 5 bases and 5 bases respectively, with 9 bases between them. The germline gives CDR1 SGHVS, CDR2 FQNEAQ. This CDR3 is built from 12 residues.

CDR3 loop: CASSFQRGTGGRAFF. DNA for the CDR3: TGTGCCAGCAGCTTTCAACGGGGGACAGGGGGCCGAGCTTTCTTT. The V call is TRBV7-8, the J call TRBJ1-1, with 12 nucleotides matching TRBD1. Germline V lookup: CDR1 SGHVS, CDR2 FQNEAQ. The CDR3 has 15 amino acids. The V and J ends lost 3 bases and 10 bases, in that order; junction bases with no gene match: 9.

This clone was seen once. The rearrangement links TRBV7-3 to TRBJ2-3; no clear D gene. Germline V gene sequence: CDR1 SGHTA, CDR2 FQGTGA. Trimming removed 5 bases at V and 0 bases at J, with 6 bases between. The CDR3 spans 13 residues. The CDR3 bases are TGTGCCAGCAGCCCACCAAGCACAGATACGCAGTATTTT. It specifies CASSPPSTDTQYF.

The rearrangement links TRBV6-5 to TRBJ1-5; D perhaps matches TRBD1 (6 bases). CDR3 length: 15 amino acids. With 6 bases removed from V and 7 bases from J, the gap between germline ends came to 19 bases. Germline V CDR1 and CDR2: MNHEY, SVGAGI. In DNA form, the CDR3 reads TGTGCCAGCAGCTCGGACAGTTGGGGAGGCCAGCCCCAGCATTTT. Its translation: CASSSDSWGGQPQHF.

The DNA for the CDR3 is TGTGCCAGTAATTTGGGGAACGCCGTCAGGAACACCATATATTTT. This encodes CASNLGNAVRNTIYF. The rearrangement joins TRBV19 to TRBJ1-3, with D hard to call. Germline CDR1 and CDR2: LNHDA and SQIVND (reference sequence). V was shortened by 7 bases and J by 7 bases, with 20 bases between the two germline ends. This CDR3 is built from 15 residues.

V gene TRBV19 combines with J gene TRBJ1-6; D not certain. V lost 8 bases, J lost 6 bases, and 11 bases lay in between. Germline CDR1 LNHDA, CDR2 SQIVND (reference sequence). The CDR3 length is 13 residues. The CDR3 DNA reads TGTGCCAGTTCGGCCCGGGTTAATTCACCCCTCCACTTT. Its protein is CASSARVNSPLHF.

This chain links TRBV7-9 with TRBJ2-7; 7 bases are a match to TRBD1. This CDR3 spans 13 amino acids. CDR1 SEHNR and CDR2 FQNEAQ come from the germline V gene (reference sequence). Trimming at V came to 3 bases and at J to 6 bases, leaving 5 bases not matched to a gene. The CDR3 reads CASSFGRGTEQYF. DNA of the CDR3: TGTGCCAGCAGCTTTGGCAGGGGGACCGAGCAGTACTTC.

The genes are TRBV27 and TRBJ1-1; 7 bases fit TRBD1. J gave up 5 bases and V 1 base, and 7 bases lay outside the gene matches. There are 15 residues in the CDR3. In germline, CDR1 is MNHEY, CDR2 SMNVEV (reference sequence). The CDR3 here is CASSLFPGGGTEAFF. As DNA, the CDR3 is TGTGCCAGCAGTTTATTCCCAGGGGGGGGGACTGAAGCTTTCTTT.

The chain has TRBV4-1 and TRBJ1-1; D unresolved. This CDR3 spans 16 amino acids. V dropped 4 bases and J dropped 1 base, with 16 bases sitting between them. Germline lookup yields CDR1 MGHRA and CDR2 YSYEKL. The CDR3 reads CASSPGRTNPNTEAFF. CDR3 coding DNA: TGCGCCAGCAGCCCGGGTCGGACCAACCCGAACACTGAAGCTTTCTTT.

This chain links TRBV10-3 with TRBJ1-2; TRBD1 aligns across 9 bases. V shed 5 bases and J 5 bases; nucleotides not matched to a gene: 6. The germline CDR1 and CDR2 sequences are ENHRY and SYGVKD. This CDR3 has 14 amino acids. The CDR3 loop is CAISRTGEAYGYTF. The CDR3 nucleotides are TGTGCCATCAGTCGGACAGGGGAGGCATATGGCTACACCTTC.